Below, 25 T cell receptor beta chains from the same sample are listed, as sequenced in a study of blood T cell repertoires in COVID-19 (dated by TCRdb to the early 2020s). Receptor libraries were prepared by the immunoSEQ multiplex PCR assay. TCRdb mirrors the immuneACCESS table, restricted to in-frame sequences. Some clones are absent from its copies; in checked studies, under half trace to an unresolved V gene, and the reason for the others is unknown. This sample holds a few hundred thousand clones; approximately 89% were observed only once. The biggest ten clones account for approximately 1.6% of the sample. The sample consisted of peripheral blood. These receptors all come from a woman in her twenties or thirties with COVID-19, enrolled during active disease.

J is TRBJ1-6 and V is TRBV6-2 or TRBV6-3; unclear D gene. The germline gives CDR1 MNHEY, CDR2 SVGEGT. This CDR3 spans 12 amino acids. V was pared by 4 bases and J by 6 bases, with 4 bases between. The CDR3 here is CASSSSNSPLHF. CDR3 bases: TGTGCCAGCAGTTCGAGTAATTCACCCCTCCACTTT.

This clone was observed once. The chain employs TRBV4-1 and TRBJ1-3; tentatively, D is TRBD1 (5 bases). Germline V gene sequence: CDR1 MGHRA, CDR2 YSYEKL. The CDR3 covers 14 residues. V shed 3 bases and J shed 4 bases, with 10 bases lying between them. Written as DNA, the CDR3 is TGCGCCAGCAGCCACCCAGCAGGGGGAAACACCATATATTTT. Protein: CASSHPAGGNTIYF.

V is TRBV7-6 and J is TRBJ1-5; possible D gene TRBD1, 6 bases. The germline CDR1 and CDR2 sequences are SGHVS and FNYEAQ. The V and J ends lost 6 bases and 0 bases respectively, with 12 bases between them. There are 15 residues in the CDR3. The CDR3 sequence is CASRCHRDSNQPQHF. Here the CDR3 DNA reads TGTGCCAGCAGGTGCCACAGGGATAGCAATCAGCCCCAGCATTTT.

The rearrangement uses TRBV10-3 and TRBJ1-1, with D unresolved. The V gene's germline CDR1 is ENHRY and CDR2 SYGVKD. V gave up 4 bases and J gave up 4 bases, with 10 bases separating them. The CDR3 extends over 13 amino acids. The DNA for the CDR3 is TGTGCCATCAGTGGGGGAGGCAGCACTGAAGCTTTCTTT. Its protein is CAISGGGSTEAFF.

The chain couples TRBV3-1 (or the pseudogene TRBV3-2) to TRBJ2-3, with 7 bases aligning to TRBD2. CDR3 length: 17 residues. From germline, CDR1 is LGHDT and CDR2 YNNKEL (reference sequence). J gave up 1 base and V 0 bases, and 7 bases lay outside the gene matches. CDR3 sequence reads: CASSQDGGLVGTDTQYF. The CDR3 bases are TGTGCCAGCAGCCAAGATGGAGGACTAGTGGGCACAGATACGCAGTATTTT.

The V and J genes are TRBV3-1 (or the pseudogene TRBV3-2) and TRBJ1-4; TRBD1 might be the D (5 bases). Per germline, CDR1 LGHDT and CDR2 YNNKEL (reference sequence). This CDR3 contains 14 residues. V gave up 1 base and J gave up 4 bases, with 7 bases separating them. The CDR3 sequence: CASSQGDSNEKLFF. The CDR3 coding sequence is TGTGCCAGCAGCCAAGGCGACAGTAATGAAAAACTGTTTTTT.

The chain links TRBV21-1 to TRBJ1-5. TRBV21-1 is designated a pseudogene. CDR3 length: 15 residues. In DNA, the CDR3 is TGTGCCACCCTCGTCGGGGGTATGGGCAATCAGCCCCAGCATTTT. It specifies CATLVGGMGNQPQHF.

The chain links TRBV4-1 to TRBJ2-2; 8 positions agree with TRBD2. The length of the CDR3 is 18 residues. Trimming at V came to 3 bases and at J to 5 bases, leaving 14 bases not matched to a gene. Germline-derived CDR1 and CDR2 are MGHRA and YSYEKL. The CDR3 loop is CASSQAVTRGGGTGELFF. CDR3 sequence (DNA): TGCGCCAGCAGCCAGGCCGTAACACGGGGGGGTGGTACCGGGGAGCTGTTTTTT.

In this sample, this clone turned up once. This CDR3 is also generated by other DNA sequences in the sample. The genes are TRBV19 and TRBJ1-1; 7 nucleotides match TRBD1. Germline V gene data show CDR1 as LNHDA and CDR2 as SQIVND (reference sequence). The J segment lost 1 base and the V segment lost 1 base, leaving 0 bases of the junction unmatched. The length of the CDR3 is 14 residues. The CDR3 DNA reads TGTGCCAGTAGTATAGGACAGGGGAACACTGAAGCTTTCTTT. This encodes CASSIGQGNTEAFF.

Details on this clone: The identical CDR3 is also encoded by other nucleotide sequences in the sample. The chain links TRBV9 to TRBJ1-1; D ambiguous. This CDR3 is built from 14 residues. Trimming stripped 0 bases from V and 1 base from J, with 7 bases between. Germline V CDR1 and CDR2: SGDLS, YYNGEE. The CDR3 reads CASSVVGQNTEAFF. The CDR3 bases are TGTGCCAGCAGCGTAGTCGGTCAGAACACTGAAGCTTTCTTT.

This chain uses TRBV6-2 or TRBV6-3 with TRBJ2-1; D remains unclear. This CDR3 region has 12 residues. V gave up 5 bases and J gave up 5 bases, with 7 bases separating them. Per the germline V gene, CDR1 is MNHEY and CDR2 is SVGEGT. CDR3 region: CASSNDNNEQFF. Written as DNA, the CDR3 is TGTGCCAGCAGTAACGACAACAATGAGCAGTTCTTC.

V is TRBV5-4 and J is TRBJ1-2; tentatively, D is TRBD1 (6 bases). Germline lookup yields CDR1 SGHNT and CDR2 YYREEE (reference sequence). Trimming stripped 4 bases from V and 0 bases from J, with 16 bases between. CDR3 length: 16 residues. The chain's CDR3 is CASSLGGNQANYGYTF. In nucleotides, the CDR3 is TGTGCCAGCAGCCTAGGGGGTAACCAAGCTAACTATGGCTACACCTTC. The whole variable domain, filled in from reference TRBV5-4 and TRBJ1-2, reads ETGVTQSPTHLIKTRGQQVTLRCSSQSGHNTVSWYQQALGQGPQFIFQYYREEENGRGNFPPRFSGLQFPNYSSELNVNALELDDSALYLCASSLGGNQANYGYTFGSGTRLTVV.

This clone was found once. The chain joins TRBV10-1 to TRBJ1-5; 9 bases are a match to TRBD1. The germline CDR1 and CDR2 sequences are WNHNN and SYGVQD (reference sequence). The CDR3 spans 14 residues. With V trimmed by 3 bases and J by 4 bases, 1 base remained unmatched. CDR3 residues: CASSDGTGNQPQHF. The CDR3 nucleotides are TGCGCCAGCAGTGACGGGACAGGGAATCAGCCCCAGCATTTT.

This rearrangement joins TRBV7-9 to TRBJ2-6; D perhaps matches TRBD1 (5 bases). The CDR3 extends over 15 amino acids. Per germline, CDR1 SEHNR and CDR2 FQNEAQ (reference sequence). Trimming cost V 5 bases and J 2 bases, with 10 bases left between them. The CDR3 region is CASSTLRAGANVLTF. The CDR3 DNA follows: TGTGCCAGCAGCACGCTCAGGGCTGGGGCCAACGTCCTGACTTTC.

There are a few counts of this clone. This chain uses TRBV2 with TRBJ1-6; 10 nucleotides line up with TRBD1. The CDR3 has 14 amino acids. The junction had 4 bases not matched to a gene; V was cut back by 4 bases and J by 10 bases. Germline lookup yields CDR1 SNHLY and CDR2 FYNNEI. CDR3 DNA sequence: TGTGCCAGCAGTGGGACAGGGGGTGTATCACCCCTCCACTTT. This codes for CASSGTGGVSPLHF.

This chain links TRBV2 with TRBJ2-3, with 9 positions matching TRBD2. This CDR3 region has 17 residues. V lost 0 bases to trimming and J lost 2 bases; unmatched junction nucleotides: 6. The germline CDR1 and CDR2 sequences are SNHLY and FYNNEI. CDR3 in DNA: TGTGCCAGCAGTGAAGCGCCACGACTAGCGGACACAGATACGCAGTATTTT. Translating gives CASSEAPRLADTDTQYF.

V is TRBV3-1 (or the pseudogene TRBV3-2) and J is TRBJ1-4; D is undetermined. The V end lost 0 bases, the J end lost 8 bases, and 19 bases lay between the germline ends. CDR3 length: 17 residues. Germline V gene sequence: CDR1 LGHDT, CDR2 YNNKEL (reference sequence). DNA of the CDR3: TGTGCCAGCAGCCAAGATCGGCCCTTCGCCTCGGGAGAAAAACTGTTTTTT. Its translation: CASSQDRPFASGEKLFF.

The table lists this clone with a count of one. V gene TRBV13 combines with J gene TRBJ1-1, with D unresolved. The CDR3 totals 15 residues. Trimming removed 4 bases from V and 4 bases from J, with 16 bases in between. Per the germline V gene, CDR1 is PRHDT and CDR2 is FYEKMQ (reference sequence). The chain's CDR3 is CASSSTETRGTEAFF. CDR3 nucleotide sequence: TGTGCCAGCAGCTCTACCGAGACTCGGGGCACTGAAGCTTTCTTT.

This sequence joins TRBV7-9 and TRBJ1-1, with TRBD1 matching 7 bases. CDR1 is SEHNR and CDR2 is FQNEAQ in the germline V gene (reference sequence). V lost 5 bases and J lost 5; bases outside the gene matches: 2. The CDR3 contains 12 residues. The CDR3 coding sequence is TGTGCCAGCAGCGCCAGGGGGACTGAAGCTTTCTTT. Its translation is CASSARGTEAFF. The full variable domain, in which reference TRBV7-9 and TRBJ1-1 provide the parts outside the CDR3, is DTGVSQNPRHKITKRGQNVTFRCDPISEHNRLYWYRQTLGQGPEFLTYFQNEAQLEKSRLLSDRFSAERPKGSFSTLEIQRTEQGDSAMYLCASSARGTEAFFGQGTRLTVV.

V gene TRBV4-1 combines with J gene TRBJ1-5, with 8 bases matching TRBD1. Germline V CDR1 and CDR2: MGHRA, YSYEKL. V gave up 0 bases and J gave up 3 bases; unmatched junction bases: 10. This CDR3 region has 18 residues. The CDR3 DNA sequence: TGCGCCAGCAGCCAAGATCCTCAAGCAGGGGGCTACAATCAGCCCCAGCATTTT. It yields the protein CASSQDPQAGGYNQPQHF.

The J gene is TRBJ1-4, the V gene TRBV25-1; TRBD1 agrees at 8 bases. The V gene end was trimmed by 2 bases and the J gene end by 0 bases; junction bases not matched to a gene: 2. The CDR3 runs 16 residues. Germline CDR1 reads MGHDK; CDR2 reads SYGVNS. The CDR3 sequence: CASSENRGTTNEKLFF. Written as DNA, the CDR3 is TGTGCCAGCAGTGAAAACAGGGGGACAACTAATGAAAAACTGTTTTTT.

The chain couples TRBV5-6 to TRBJ1-2; TRBD1 is a possible D gene (6 bases). Trimming pared 1 base from V and 7 bases from J, leaving 20 bases between. There are 16 residues in the CDR3. Germline V gene lookup returns CDR1 SGHDT and CDR2 YYEEEE. This CDR3 is CASSLSPTGGRVGYTF. The CDR3, as DNA: TGTGCCAGCAGCTTGTCTCCGACAGGAGGAAGGGTTGGCTACACCTTC.

This clone was counted only a few times. This chain uses TRBV28 with TRBJ1-2, with D possibly TRBD1 on 6 matching bases. The V gene's germline CDR1 is MDHEN and CDR2 SYDVKM. This CDR3 comprises 13 residues. V was shortened by 5 bases and J by 3 bases, with 10 bases between the two germline ends. The CDR3 nucleotides read TGTGCCAGCAGTCCCCGGACAGACTATGGCTACACCTTC. Protein: CASSPRTDYGYTF.

This clone was seen just once. The chain joins TRBV4-1 to TRBJ1-4, with D unresolved. Between the trimmed V and J ends, which lost 0 bases and 8 bases, there was a span of 13 bases. The germline gives CDR1 MGHRA, CDR2 YSYEKL. CDR3 length: 15 amino acids. The CDR3 DNA follows: TGCGCCAGCAGCCAAGACGTCGGGGATCGGGAAAAACTGTTTTTT. Translated, it gives CASSQDVGDREKLFF.

The genes are TRBV6-5 and TRBJ1-1, with TRBD1 matching over 9 bases. The V segment lost 4 bases and the J segment 8 bases; nucleotides outside the gene matches: 11. There are 15 residues in the CDR3. Germline CDR1 is MNHEY and CDR2 is SVGAGI. CDR3 in DNA: TGTGCCAGCAGTTCACCTGGGACAGGGTCTCGAGAAGCTTTCTTT. Translation: CASSSPGTGSREAFF.